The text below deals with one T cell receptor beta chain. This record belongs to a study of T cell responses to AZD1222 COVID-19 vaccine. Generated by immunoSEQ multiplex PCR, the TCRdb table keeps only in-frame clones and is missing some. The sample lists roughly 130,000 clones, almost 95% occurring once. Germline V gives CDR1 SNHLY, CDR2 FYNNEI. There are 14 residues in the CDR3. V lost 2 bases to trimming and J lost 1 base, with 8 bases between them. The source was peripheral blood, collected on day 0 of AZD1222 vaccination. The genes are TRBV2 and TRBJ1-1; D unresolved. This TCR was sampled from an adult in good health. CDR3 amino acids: CASSERRWNTEAFF. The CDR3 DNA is TGTGCCAGCAGTGAAAGGCGGTGGAACACTGAAGCTTTCTTT.